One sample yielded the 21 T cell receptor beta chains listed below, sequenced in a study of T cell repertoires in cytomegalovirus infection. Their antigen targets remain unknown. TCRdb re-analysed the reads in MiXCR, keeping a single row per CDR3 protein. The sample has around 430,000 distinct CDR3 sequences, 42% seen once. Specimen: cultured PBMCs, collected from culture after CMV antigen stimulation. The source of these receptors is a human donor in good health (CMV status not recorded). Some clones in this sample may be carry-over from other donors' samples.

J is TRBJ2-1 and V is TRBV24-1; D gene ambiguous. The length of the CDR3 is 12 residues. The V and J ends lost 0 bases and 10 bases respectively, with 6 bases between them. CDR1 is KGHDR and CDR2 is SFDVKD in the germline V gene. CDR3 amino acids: CATSDLGEEQFF. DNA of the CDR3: TGTGCCACCAGTGATTTGGGGGAAGAGCAGTTCTTC.

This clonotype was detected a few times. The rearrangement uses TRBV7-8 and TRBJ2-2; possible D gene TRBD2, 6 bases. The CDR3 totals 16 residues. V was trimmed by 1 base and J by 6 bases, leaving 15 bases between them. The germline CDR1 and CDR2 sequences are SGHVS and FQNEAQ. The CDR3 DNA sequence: TGTGCCAGCAGCTTAGAAAGCGGGCGGGCGGCCGGGGAGCTGTTTTTT. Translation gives CASSLESGRAAGELFF. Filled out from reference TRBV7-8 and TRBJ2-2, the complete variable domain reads GAGVSQSPRYKVAKRGQDVALRCDPISGHVSLFWYQQALGQGPEFLTYFQNEAQLDKSGLPSDRFFAERPEGSVSTLKIQRTQQEDSAVYLCASSLESGRAAGELFFGEGSRLTVL.

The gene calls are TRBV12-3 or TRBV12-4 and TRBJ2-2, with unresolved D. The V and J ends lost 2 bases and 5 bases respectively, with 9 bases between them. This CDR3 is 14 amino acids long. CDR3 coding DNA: TGTGCCAGCAGTTTACGCAGCTTTACCGGGGAGCTGTTTTTT. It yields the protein CASSLRSFTGELFF.

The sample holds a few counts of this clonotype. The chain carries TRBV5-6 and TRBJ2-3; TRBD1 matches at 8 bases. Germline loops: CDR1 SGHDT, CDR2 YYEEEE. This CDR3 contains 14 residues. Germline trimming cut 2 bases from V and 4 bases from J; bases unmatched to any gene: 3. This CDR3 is CASSLPTGADTQYF. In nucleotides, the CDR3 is TGTGCCAGCAGCTTACCGACAGGGGCAGATACGCAGTATTTT.

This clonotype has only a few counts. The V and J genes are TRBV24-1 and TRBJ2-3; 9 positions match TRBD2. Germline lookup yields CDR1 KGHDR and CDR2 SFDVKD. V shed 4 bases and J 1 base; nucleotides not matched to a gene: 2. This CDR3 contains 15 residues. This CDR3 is CATSETSGRTDTQYF. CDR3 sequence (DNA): TGTGCCACCAGTGAGACTAGCGGTCGCACAGATACGCAGTATTTT.

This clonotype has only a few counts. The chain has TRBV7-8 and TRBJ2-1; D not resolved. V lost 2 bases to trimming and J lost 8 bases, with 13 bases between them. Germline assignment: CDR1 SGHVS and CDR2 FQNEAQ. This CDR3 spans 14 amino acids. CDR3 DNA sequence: TGTGCCAGCAGCTTATCCGGTTGGATGGATGAGCAGTTCTTC. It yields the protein CASSLSGWMDEQFF.

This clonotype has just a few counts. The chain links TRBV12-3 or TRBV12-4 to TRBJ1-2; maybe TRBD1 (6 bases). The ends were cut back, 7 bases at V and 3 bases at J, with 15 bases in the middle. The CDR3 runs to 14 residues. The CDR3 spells CASTPGHQDYGYTF. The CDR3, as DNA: TGTGCCAGCACCCCGGGACACCAAGACTATGGCTACACCTTC.

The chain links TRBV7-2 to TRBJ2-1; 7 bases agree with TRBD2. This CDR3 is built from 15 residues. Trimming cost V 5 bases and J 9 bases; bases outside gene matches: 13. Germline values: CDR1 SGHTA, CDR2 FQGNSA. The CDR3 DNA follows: TGTGCCAGCAGCCCCTGGACTAGTCCGCACAGTGAGCAGTTCTTC. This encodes CASSPWTSPHSEQFF. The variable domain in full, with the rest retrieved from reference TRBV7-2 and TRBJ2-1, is GAGVSQSPSNKVTEKGKDVELRCDPISGHTALYWYRQSLGQGLEFLIYFQGNSAPDKSGLPSDRFSAERTGGSVSTLTIQRTQQEDSAVYLCASSPWTSPHSEQFFGPGTRLTVL.

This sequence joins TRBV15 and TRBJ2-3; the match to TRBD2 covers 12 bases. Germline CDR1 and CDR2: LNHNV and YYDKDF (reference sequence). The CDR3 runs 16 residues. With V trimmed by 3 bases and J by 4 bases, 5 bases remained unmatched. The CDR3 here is CATSSGTSGLSDTQYF. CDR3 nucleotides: TGTGCCACCAGCAGTGGGACTAGCGGGTTGTCAGATACGCAGTATTTT.

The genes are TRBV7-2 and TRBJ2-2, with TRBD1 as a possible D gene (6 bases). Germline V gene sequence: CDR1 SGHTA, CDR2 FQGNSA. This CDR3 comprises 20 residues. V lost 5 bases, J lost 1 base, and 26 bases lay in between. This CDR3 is CASSLLYNTRTELNTGELFF. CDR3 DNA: TGTGCCAGCAGCCTTCTATACAACACCCGGACAGAGCTGAACACCGGGGAGCTGTTTTTT.

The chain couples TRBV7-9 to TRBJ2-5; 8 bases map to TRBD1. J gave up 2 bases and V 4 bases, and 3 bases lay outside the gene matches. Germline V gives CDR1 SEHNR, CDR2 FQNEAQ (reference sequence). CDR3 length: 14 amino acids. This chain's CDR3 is CASSWRTGQETQYF. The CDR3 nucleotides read TGTGCCAGCAGCTGGCGGACAGGGCAAGAGACCCAGTACTTC.

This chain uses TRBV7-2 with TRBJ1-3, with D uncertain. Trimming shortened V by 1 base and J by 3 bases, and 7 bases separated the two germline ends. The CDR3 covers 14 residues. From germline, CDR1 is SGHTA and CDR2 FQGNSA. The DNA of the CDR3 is TGTGCCAGCAGCTTAGTAGGGAATGGAAACACCATATATTTT. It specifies CASSLVGNGNTIYF.

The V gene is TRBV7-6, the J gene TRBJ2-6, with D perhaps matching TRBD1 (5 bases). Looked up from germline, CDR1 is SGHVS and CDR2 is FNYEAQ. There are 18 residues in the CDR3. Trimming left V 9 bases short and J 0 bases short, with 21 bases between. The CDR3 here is CASYRTQTAVSGANVLTF. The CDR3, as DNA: TGTGCCAGTTACCGGACACAAACGGCGGTCTCTGGGGCCAACGTCCTGACTTTC.

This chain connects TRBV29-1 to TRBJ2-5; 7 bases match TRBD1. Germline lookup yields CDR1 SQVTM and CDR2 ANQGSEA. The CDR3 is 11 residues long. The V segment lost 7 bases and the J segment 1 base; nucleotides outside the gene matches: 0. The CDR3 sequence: CSGDSQETQYF. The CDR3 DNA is TGCAGCGGGGACAGCCAAGAGACCCAGTACTTC. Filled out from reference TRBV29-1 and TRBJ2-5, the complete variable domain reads SAVISQKPSRDICQRGTSLTIQCQVDSQVTMMFWYRQQPGQSLTLIATANQGSEATYESGFVIDKFPISRPNLTFSTLTVSNMSPEDSSIYLCSGDSQETQYFGPGTRLLVL.

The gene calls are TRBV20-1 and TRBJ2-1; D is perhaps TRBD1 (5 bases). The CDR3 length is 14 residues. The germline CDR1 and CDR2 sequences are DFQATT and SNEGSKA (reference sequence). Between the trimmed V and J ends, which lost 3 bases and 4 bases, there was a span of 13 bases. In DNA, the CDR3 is TGCAGTGCTAGGCAGGGTAATGGGTACAATGAGCAGTTCTTC. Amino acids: CSARQGNGYNEQFF.

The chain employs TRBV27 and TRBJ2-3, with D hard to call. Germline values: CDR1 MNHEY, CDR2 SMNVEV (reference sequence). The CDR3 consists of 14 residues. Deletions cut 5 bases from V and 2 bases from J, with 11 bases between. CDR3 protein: CASSRASITDTQYF. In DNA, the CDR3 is TGTGCCAGCAGTCGAGCGTCCATCACAGATACGCAGTATTTT.

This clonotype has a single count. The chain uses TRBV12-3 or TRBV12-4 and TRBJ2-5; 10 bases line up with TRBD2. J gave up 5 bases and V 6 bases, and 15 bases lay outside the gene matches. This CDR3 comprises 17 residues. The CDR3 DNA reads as TGTGCCAGCAGCCTCCTGCTAGCGGGAGACGGGGGGGAGACCCAGTACTTC. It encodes CASSLLLAGDGGETQYF.

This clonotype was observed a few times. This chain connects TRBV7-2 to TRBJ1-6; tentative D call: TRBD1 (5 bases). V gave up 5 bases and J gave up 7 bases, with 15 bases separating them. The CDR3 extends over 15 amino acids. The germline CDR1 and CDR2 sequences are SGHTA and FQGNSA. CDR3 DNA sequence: TGTGCCAGCAGCCCGGTCGACAGTACGAATTCACCCCTCCACTTT. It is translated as CASSPVDSTNSPLHF. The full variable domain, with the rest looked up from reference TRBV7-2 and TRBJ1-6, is GAGVSQSPSNKVTEKGKDVELRCDPISGHTALYWYRQSLGQGLEFLIYFQGNSAPDKSGLPSDRFSAERTGGSVSTLTIQRTQQEDSAVYLCASSPVDSTNSPLHFGNGTRLTVT.

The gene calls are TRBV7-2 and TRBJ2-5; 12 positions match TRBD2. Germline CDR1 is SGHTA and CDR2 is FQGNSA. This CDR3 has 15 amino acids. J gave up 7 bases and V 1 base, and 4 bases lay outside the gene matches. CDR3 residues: CASSLGLAGVGTQYF. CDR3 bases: TGTGCCAGCAGCTTAGGACTAGCGGGAGTTGGGACCCAGTACTTC.

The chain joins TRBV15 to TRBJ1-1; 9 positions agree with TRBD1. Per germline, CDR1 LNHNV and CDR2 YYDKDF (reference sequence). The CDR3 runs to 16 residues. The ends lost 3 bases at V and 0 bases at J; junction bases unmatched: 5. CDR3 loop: CATSRFGTGLNTEAFF. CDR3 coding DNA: TGTGCCACCAGCAGGTTCGGGACAGGGCTGAACACTGAAGCTTTCTTT.

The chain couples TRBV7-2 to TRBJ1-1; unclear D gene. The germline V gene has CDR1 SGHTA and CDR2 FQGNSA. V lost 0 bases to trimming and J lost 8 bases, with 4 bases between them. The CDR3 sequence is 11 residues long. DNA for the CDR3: TGTGCCAGCAGCTTAGCCCTGGAAGCTTTCTTT. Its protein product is CASSLALEAFF. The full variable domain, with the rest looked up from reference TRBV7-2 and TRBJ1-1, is GAGVSQSPSNKVTEKGKDVELRCDPISGHTALYWYRQSLGQGLEFLIYFQGNSAPDKSGLPSDRFSAERTGGSVSTLTIQRTQQEDSAVYLCASSLALEAFFGQGTRLTVV.